This entry lists 17 T cell receptor beta chains sequenced from one sample in a study of blood T cell repertoires in COVID-19. Libraries were prepared by immunoSEQ multiplex PCR; TCRdb keeps only in-frame clonotypes and omits some of them. The sample holds some 200,000 clones, around 87% seen once. Sequencing was done on a sample of peripheral blood. These receptor sequences come from a man in his forties with active or convalescent COVID-19.

The V gene is TRBV10-1, the J gene TRBJ1-1, with D perhaps matching TRBD1 (6 bases). CDR3 length: 16 amino acids. V dropped 0 bases and J dropped 4 bases, with 15 bases sitting between them. Germline V gene data show CDR1 as WNHNN and CDR2 as SYGVQD (reference sequence). The DNA of the CDR3 is TGCGCCAGCAGTGAGTCGATGGGGGCCCGCGGCACTGAAGCTTTCTTT. This encodes CASSESMGARGTEAFF.

The chain links TRBV5-1 to TRBJ2-5; possible D gene TRBD2, 5 bases. Germline lookup yields CDR1 SGHRS and CDR2 YFSETQ. V was pared by 3 bases and J by 2 bases, with 14 bases between. This CDR3 has 15 residues. CDR3 sequence (DNA): TGCGCCAGCAGCTCTAGTACGGGGTCTCAAGAGACCCAGTACTTC. It yields the protein CASSSSTGSQETQYF. The whole variable domain, filled in from reference TRBV5-1 and TRBJ2-5, reads KAGVTQTPRYLIKTRGQQVTLSCSPISGHRSVSWYQQTPGQGLQFLFEYFSETQRNKGNFPGRFSGRQFSNSRSEMNVSTLELGDSALYLCASSSSTGSQETQYFGPGTRLLVL.

This chain uses TRBV5-6 with TRBJ1-2, with 12 bases matching TRBD1. Losses at the gene ends were 5 bases for V and 7 bases for J; bases not matched to a gene: 3. There are 13 residues in the CDR3. The V gene's germline CDR1 is SGHDT and CDR2 YYEEEE. The CDR3 DNA is TGTGCCAGCAGGTGGGACAGGGGGCTTGGCTACACCTTC. Translating it yields CASRWDRGLGYTF.

The chain links TRBV11-2 to TRBJ1-1; maybe TRBD1 (5 bases). Looked up from germline, CDR1 is SGHAT and CDR2 is FQNNGV. CDR3 length equals 12 residues. Deletions cut 5 bases from V and 7 bases from J, with 11 bases between. The CDR3 reads CASSLDSLEAFF. For the CDR3, the DNA is TGTGCCAGCAGCCTCGACAGCCTTGAAGCTTTCTTT. Together with reference TRBV11-2 and TRBJ1-1, the CDR3 gives the full variable domain: EAGVAQSPRYKIIEKRQSVAFWCNPISGHATLYWYQQILGQGPKLLIQFQNNGVVDDSQLPKDRFSAERLKGVDSTLKIQPAKLEDSAVYLCASSLDSLEAFFGQGTRLTVV.

V and J are TRBV7-8 and TRBJ2-1, with D unclear. The germline V gene encodes CDR1 SGHVS and CDR2 FQNEAQ. V lost 3 bases and J 7 bases, leaving 7 bases between the germline ends. The CDR3 is 12 amino acids. The CDR3 coding sequence is TGTGCCAGCAGCTTTCCCCTAAATGAGCAGTTCTTC. This gives the protein CASSFPLNEQFF. Full variable domain (missing parts from reference TRBV7-8 and TRBJ2-1): GAGVSQSPRYKVAKRGQDVALRCDPISGHVSLFWYQQALGQGPEFLTYFQNEAQLDKSGLPSDRFFAERPEGSVSTLKIQRTQQEDSAVYLCASSFPLNEQFFGPGTRLTVL.

This clone was counted between two and nine times. This chain links TRBV7-9 with TRBJ1-1; 8 bases are shared with TRBD1. The germline CDR1 and CDR2 sequences are SEHNR and FQNEAQ (reference sequence). V was pared by 5 bases and J by 6 bases, with 5 bases of the junction left unmatched. CDR3 size: 13 residues. The CDR3 spells CASSAGQGPEAFF. CDR3 bases: TGTGCCAGCAGCGCAGGACAGGGCCCTGAAGCTTTCTTT.

The chain employs TRBV4-1 and TRBJ2-5; possible D gene TRBD1, 5 bases. Per germline, CDR1 MGHRA and CDR2 YSYEKL. CDR3 length equals 16 residues. V lost 0 bases to trimming and J lost 5 bases, with 16 bases between them. CDR3: CASSQDPKGARETQYF. CDR3 DNA: TGCGCCAGCAGCCAAGATCCCAAAGGGGCCCGGGAGACCCAGTACTTC.

This clone is a singleton in its sample. This chain connects TRBV15 to TRBJ2-3; TRBD1 aligns across 7 bases. This CDR3 comprises 16 residues. With V trimmed by 0 bases and J by 3 bases, 6 bases remained unmatched. The germline CDR1 and CDR2 sequences are LNHNV and YYDKDF (reference sequence). The CDR3 region is CATSRDGSGGTDTQYF. The CDR3 nucleotides are TGTGCCACCAGCAGAGATGGATCAGGGGGTACAGATACGCAGTATTTT.

In its sample, this clone was seen once. The chain couples TRBV9 to TRBJ1-6; possibly TRBD1 for D (5 bases). Deletions cut 2 bases from V and 6 bases from J, with 9 bases between. The CDR3 sequence is 14 residues long. CDR1 and CDR2 from the germline V gene are SGDLS and YYNGEE. DNA for the CDR3: TGTGCCAGCAGCGTGTCCAGGGCTAATTCACCCCTCCACTTT. It codes for CASSVSRANSPLHF.

The genes are TRBV7-8 and TRBJ1-2; 8 positions match TRBD1. Trimming took 1 base from V and 4 from J; bases not matched to a gene: 8. The CDR3 consists of 16 residues. Germline V CDR1 and CDR2: SGHVS, FQNEAQ. CDR3 coding DNA: TGTGCCAGCAGCTTAGGGGGACAGGTATATCCCTATGGCTACACCTTC. This codes for CASSLGGQVYPYGYTF.

The V gene is TRBV7-9, the J gene TRBJ1-6, with D unclear. V gave up 5 bases and J gave up 6 bases, with 2 bases separating them. Germline V gene lookup returns CDR1 SEHNR and CDR2 FQNEAQ (reference sequence). The CDR3 totals 11 residues. CDR3 bases: TGTGCCAGCAGCCTTAATTCACCCCTCCACTTT. Protein product: CASSLNSPLHF. Full variable domain (missing parts from reference TRBV7-9 and TRBJ1-6): DTGVSQNPRHKITKRGQNVTFRCDPISEHNRLYWYRQTLGQGPEFLTYFQNEAQLEKSRLLSDRFSAERPKGSFSTLEIQRTEQGDSAMYLCASSLNSPLHFGNGTRLTVT.

The chain employs TRBV7-9 and TRBJ2-7; D unresolved. V lost 0 bases and J lost 3, with 6 bases in between. Germline V CDR1 and CDR2: SEHNR, FQNEAQ (reference sequence). CDR3 size: 13 residues. The CDR3 DNA is TGTGCCAGCAGCTTAGCGGGCAGCTACGAGCAGTACTTC. Residues: CASSLAGSYEQYF.

The V call is TRBV19, the J call TRBJ2-2; 7 nucleotides line up with TRBD1. The V gene's germline CDR1 is LNHDA and CDR2 SQIVND (reference sequence). The CDR3 covers 19 residues. Germline trimming cut 5 bases from V and 5 bases from J; bases unmatched to any gene: 20. The CDR3 region has the DNA TGTGCCAGTAGTTCCTCTCTGGGACAGATCCGTGGGTGGACCGGGGAGCTGTTTTTT. It encodes CASSSSLGQIRGWTGELFF.

The chain has TRBV5-4 and TRBJ1-1, with 9 bases lining up with TRBD1. CDR1 is SGHNT and CDR2 is YYREEE in the germline V gene (reference sequence). CDR3 size: 16 residues. Trimming at V came to 0 bases and at J to 4 bases, leaving 7 bases not matched to a gene. The CDR3 sequence is CASSLARDRAGTEAFF. CDR3 nucleotide sequence: TGTGCCAGCAGCTTGGCCCGGGACAGGGCGGGCACTGAAGCTTTCTTT.

The chain employs TRBV24-1 and TRBJ1-5, with D uncertain. Trimming removed 0 bases at V and 5 bases at J, with 22 bases between. This CDR3 is 19 amino acids long. Germline loops: CDR1 KGHDR, CDR2 SFDVKD. The CDR3 region is CATSDLFTEGLMVHQPQHF. The CDR3 DNA is TGTGCCACCAGTGATTTGTTTACCGAGGGTCTTATGGTTCATCAGCCCCAGCATTTT.

This clone is a singleton in its sample. The chain uses TRBV2 and TRBJ2-2; D might be TRBD2 (5 bases). CDR1 and CDR2 from the germline V gene are SNHLY and FYNNEI. This CDR3 spans 15 amino acids. Trimming left V 4 bases short and J 0 bases short, with 9 bases between. CDR3 coding DNA: TGTGCCAGCAGTGGGCTAGCTTCGAACACCGGGGAGCTGTTTTTT. Encoded protein: CASSGLASNTGELFF.

This chain uses TRBV18 with TRBJ2-1; 13 bases are shared with TRBD2. Germline V lookup: CDR1 KGHSH, CDR2 LQKENI. This CDR3 is built from 18 residues. With V trimmed by 2 bases and J by 6 bases, 10 bases remained unmatched. CDR3 sequence (DNA): TGTGCCAGCTCACCAATTTTGGTAACTAGCGGGGGGGCCAATGAGCAGTTCTTC. Encoded protein: CASSPILVTSGGANEQFF.